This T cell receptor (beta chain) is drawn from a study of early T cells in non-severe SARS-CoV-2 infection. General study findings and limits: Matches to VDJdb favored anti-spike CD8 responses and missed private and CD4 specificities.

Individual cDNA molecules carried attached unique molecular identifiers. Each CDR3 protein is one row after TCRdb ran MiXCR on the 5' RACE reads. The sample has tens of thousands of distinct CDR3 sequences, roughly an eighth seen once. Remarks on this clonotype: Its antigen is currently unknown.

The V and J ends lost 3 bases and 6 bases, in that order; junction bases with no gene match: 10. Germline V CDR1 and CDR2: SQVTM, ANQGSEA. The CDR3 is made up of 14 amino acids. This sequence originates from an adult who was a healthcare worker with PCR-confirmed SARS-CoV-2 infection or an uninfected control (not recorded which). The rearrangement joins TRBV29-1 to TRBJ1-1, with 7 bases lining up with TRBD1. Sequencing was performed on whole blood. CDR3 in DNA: TGCAGCGTTGATGTGGACAGGCGGGGGGCTGAAGCTTTCTTT. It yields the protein CSVDVDRRGAEAFF.